Below are 30 T cell receptor beta chains sequenced from a single sample in a study of T cell repertoires in cytomegalovirus infection. MiXCR, run by TCRdb on the reads, gives a single entry per CDR3 protein. The data show a few hundred thousand distinct CDR3 sequences, with 15% to 20% seen just once and around 12% held by the top ten. Sequencing input: PBMCs. The receptors were sampled from a human donor in good health (CMV status not recorded). Some clones in this sample may be carry-over from other donors' samples.

This clonotype has at least ten counts. The rearrangement uses TRBV7-6 and TRBJ2-7, with D possibly called TRBD1 or TRBD2 (5 bases each). CDR1 and CDR2 (germline): SGHVS, FNYEAQ. Between the trimmed V and J ends, which lost 1 base and 6 bases, there was a span of 19 bases. This CDR3 region has 16 residues. The CDR3 nucleotides are TGTGCCAGCAGCTTAGGGGGATGGGGGACCTCGCTCGAGCAGTACTTC. Translating gives CASSLGGWGTSLEQYF. Using reference TRBV7-6 and TRBJ2-7 for the parts outside the CDR3, the full variable domain is GAGVSQSPRYKVTKRGQDVALRCDPISGHVSLYWYRQALGQGPEFLTYFNYEAQQDKSGLPNDRFSAERPEGSISTLTIQRTEQRDSAMYRCASSLGGWGTSLEQYFGPGTRLTVT.

This clonotype was seen just once. The chain has TRBV27 and TRBJ2-5; weak D call: TRBD2 (6 bases). Trimming removed 5 bases from V and 7 bases from J, with 17 bases in between. The CDR3 length is 14 residues. Per germline, CDR1 MNHEY and CDR2 SMNVEV (reference sequence). CDR3 amino acids: CASSLSREYGTQYF. The DNA of the CDR3 is TGTGCCAGCAGTCTCTCGCGGGAATACGGGACCCAGTACTTC.

The chain carries TRBV3-1 and TRBJ1-1; TRBD1 is a possible D gene (5 bases). CDR3 length equals 16 residues. V was shortened by 4 bases and J by 0 bases, with 15 bases between the two germline ends. In germline, CDR1 is LGHDT, CDR2 YNNKEL (reference sequence). CDR3 coding DNA: TGTGCCAGCAGCCGCCCGGGACGGAGCATGAACACTGAAGCTTTCTTT. Protein: CASSRPGRSMNTEAFF.

A few counts support this clonotype. The chain has TRBV9 and TRBJ1-2; no clear D gene. Germline V lookup: CDR1 SGDLS, CDR2 YYNGEE. V was pared by 0 bases and J by 8 bases, with 20 bases between. The CDR3 length is 16 residues. In DNA form, the CDR3 reads TGTGCCAGCAGCGTAGCTAGCACAGCCACCGAGCTGGGCTACACCTTC. This gives the protein CASSVASTATELGYTF.

The genes are TRBV7-9 and TRBJ1-3; 7 bases are shared with TRBD1. In germline, CDR1 is SEHNR, CDR2 FQNEAQ (reference sequence). The length of the CDR3 is 16 residues. The ends lost 4 bases at V and 0 bases at J; junction bases unmatched: 6. The CDR3 coding sequence is TGTGCCAGCAGCTGGTCAGGGGGAAACTCTGGAAACACCATATATTTT. Translation gives CASSWSGGNSGNTIYF.

The rearrangement links TRBV6-2 or TRBV6-3 to TRBJ2-3; 12 bases align to TRBD2. The CDR3 contains 16 residues. The V gene end was trimmed by 5 bases and the J gene end by 2 bases; junction bases not matched to a gene: 5. Looked up from germline, CDR1 is MNHEY and CDR2 is SVGEGT. CDR3 in amino acids: CASSQGLAGPTDTQYF. Here the CDR3 DNA reads TGTGCCAGCAGTCAGGGACTAGCGGGCCCCACAGATACGCAGTATTTT.

The V and J genes are TRBV11-2 and TRBJ2-7; TRBD1 agrees at 7 bases. V lost 5 bases and J lost 0; bases outside the gene matches: 7. CDR1 SGHAT and CDR2 FQNNGV come from the germline V gene. The length of the CDR3 is 15 residues. Written as DNA, the CDR3 is TGTGCCAGCAGCCCACGGACAGGAATCTCCTACGAGCAGTACTTC. Translating gives CASSPRTGISYEQYF.

V usage is TRBV29-1 and J usage is TRBJ2-7, with D hard to call. This CDR3 contains 12 residues. The V gene lost 6 bases and the J gene lost 2 bases, with 11 bases spanning the gap. Germline V gene lookup returns CDR1 SQVTM and CDR2 ANQGSEA. CDR3 sequence: CSVSAGAYEQYF. The CDR3 DNA follows: TGCAGCGTGTCAGCAGGAGCCTACGAGCAGTACTTC.

This clonotype was seen only a few times. The V call is TRBV7-2, the J call TRBJ2-3; 9 bases map to TRBD2. V lost 4 bases, J lost 10 bases, and 3 bases stayed unmatched. Germline V CDR1 and CDR2: SGHTA, FQGNSA. The CDR3 covers 12 residues. CDR3 amino acids: CASSYERGAQYF. In DNA form, the CDR3 reads TGTGCCAGCAGCTACGAGCGGGGGGCGCAGTATTTT.

The chain carries TRBV7-8 and TRBJ2-7, with 7 bases that match TRBD1. Trimming removed 5 bases from V and 5 bases from J; junction bases left unmatched: 3. Germline V gene lookup returns CDR1 SGHVS and CDR2 FQNEAQ. The CDR3 is 12 residues long. The CDR3 here is CASSPGQDEQYF. CDR3 in DNA: TGTGCCAGCAGCCCTGGACAGGACGAGCAGTACTTC.

The sample holds a few counts of this clonotype. This chain connects TRBV2 to TRBJ2-7; TRBD2 aligns across 10 bases. The CDR3 spans 18 residues. Per germline, CDR1 SNHLY and CDR2 FYNNEI. The J segment lost 0 bases and the V segment lost 3 bases, leaving 11 bases of the junction unmatched. The CDR3 coding sequence is TGTGCCAGCAGTGACCTGATGTTAGCGGGGGGTAGCTCCTACGAGCAGTACTTC. Its translation is CASSDLMLAGGSSYEQYF.

This clonotype was recorded many times. The genes are TRBV7-9 and TRBJ1-1; weak D call: TRBD1 (6 bases). The V end lost 5 bases, the J end lost 3 bases, and 16 bases lay between the germline ends. CDR3 length: 15 residues. Germline CDR1 and CDR2: SEHNR and FQNEAQ (reference sequence). In DNA, the CDR3 is TGTGCCAGCAGCAAGGGACACCGGAAGGACACTGAAGCTTTCTTT. It encodes CASSKGHRKDTEAFF.

This clonotype was counted many times. The chain is built from TRBV7-8 and TRBJ2-3; maybe TRBD2 (6 bases). The CDR3 runs 14 residues. Deletions cut 4 bases from V and 4 bases from J, with 12 bases between. The germline V gene has CDR1 SGHVS and CDR2 FQNEAQ. Here the CDR3 reads CASSSRDFADTQYF. Written as DNA, the CDR3 is TGTGCCAGCAGCTCCCGGGACTTCGCAGATACGCAGTATTTT.

This clonotype was recorded many times. The rearrangement joins TRBV7-6 to TRBJ2-5; 7 bases map to TRBD2. The CDR3 spans 16 residues. The J segment lost 4 bases and the V segment lost 1 base, leaving 9 bases of the junction unmatched. Germline CDR1 reads SGHVS; CDR2 reads FNYEAQ. In nucleotides, the CDR3 is TGTGCCAGCAGCTTAGGGGCGGGAGTGGAGGTAGAGACCCAGTACTTC. Translating gives CASSLGAGVEVETQYF.

V and J are TRBV20-1 and TRBJ1-5; D not resolved. Trimming pared 0 bases from V and 2 bases from J, leaving 8 bases between. The CDR3 is made up of 14 amino acids. Germline CDR1 reads DFQATT; CDR2 reads SNEGSKA (reference sequence). The CDR3 protein is CSARELGGNQPQHF. DNA of the CDR3: TGCAGTGCTAGAGAATTGGGTGGCAATCAGCCCCAGCATTTT.

This chain connects TRBV12-3 or TRBV12-4 to TRBJ2-7; TRBD1 aligns across 9 bases. After removal of 4 bases from V and 2 bases from J, the junction contained 3 bases not matched to a gene. There are 14 residues in the CDR3. In nucleotides, the CDR3 is TGTGCCAGCAGTTGGGACAGGGCCCCCTACGAGCAGTACTTC. Its translation: CASSWDRAPYEQYF.

This clonotype was detected ten times or more. The chain is built from TRBV6-1 and TRBJ1-6, with 8 bases identical to TRBD1. The CDR3 is 14 amino acids. The germline gives CDR1 MNHNS, CDR2 SASEGT. The ends lost 1 base at V and 14 bases at J; junction bases unmatched: 7. CDR3 sequence reads: CASSEGQGSRALHF. The CDR3 coding sequence is TGTGCCAGCAGTGAAGGACAGGGGTCTCGGGCCCTCCACTTT.

This clonotype was counted ten times or more. CDR3 amino acids: CASSLGGDRGGNEQYF. The CDR3 DNA reads as TGTGCCAGCAGCTTAGGCGGAGACAGGGGTGGTAACGAGCAGTACTTC. The V call is TRBV7-6, the J call TRBJ2-7; 8 bases are shared with TRBD1. The CDR3 has 16 amino acids. J lost 5 bases, V lost 1 base, and 10 bases had no gene match. Germline CDR1 is SGHVS and CDR2 is FNYEAQ.

The rearrangement uses TRBV19 and TRBJ2-5, with 11 bases lining up with TRBD1. CDR3 length: 15 amino acids. Germline CDR1 is LNHDA and CDR2 is SQIVND (reference sequence). With 4 bases clipped from V and 3 bases from J, the junction kept 4 bases outside the gene matches. CDR3 sequence: CASSTGQGAEETQYF. The CDR3 DNA follows: TGTGCCAGTAGTACTGGACAGGGGGCCGAAGAGACCCAGTACTTC.

The rearrangement links TRBV5-1 to TRBJ2-5; 7 bases fit TRBD2. The CDR3 sequence is 14 residues long. CDR1 SGHRS and CDR2 YFSETQ come from the germline V gene. J gave up 5 bases and V 4 bases, and 8 bases lay outside the gene matches. The CDR3 sequence is CASSTGLGGETQYF. The CDR3 region has the DNA TGCGCCAGCAGCACCGGACTAGGAGGCGAGACCCAGTACTTC.

In this sample, this clonotype turned up a few times. The CDR3 sequence: CASSQDRGGSANTGELFF. The CDR3 nucleotides read TGCGCCAGCAGCCAAGATCGGGGGGGCTCCGCGAACACCGGGGAGCTGTTTTTT. The rearrangement uses TRBV4-3 and TRBJ2-2, with 8 bases matching TRBD2. Per germline, CDR1 LGHNA and CDR2 YSLEER. V lost 0 bases, J lost 0 bases, and 6 bases stayed unmatched. The length of the CDR3 is 18 residues.

This clonotype was recorded a few times. The V gene is TRBV28, the J gene TRBJ1-4; D unresolved. Germline-derived CDR1 and CDR2 are MDHEN and SYDVKM. The CDR3 covers 14 residues. V gave up 2 bases and J gave up 5 bases, with 9 bases separating them. The CDR3 DNA follows: TGTGCCAGCAGTTTACCAGTACTAAATGAAAAACTGTTTTTT. Its protein is CASSLPVLNEKLFF.

In its sample, this clonotype was seen many times. The chain has TRBV5-6 and TRBJ2-5; TRBD2 matches at 12 bases. V shed 2 bases, J shed 2 bases, and the junction held 1 base outside the gene matches. The CDR3 covers 15 residues. The germline V gene encodes CDR1 SGHDT and CDR2 YYEEEE. Written as DNA, the CDR3 is TGTGCCAGCAGCTTAGGACTAGCGGGGCAAGAGACCCAGTACTTC. Residues: CASSLGLAGQETQYF.

This clonotype was observed a handful of times. V gene TRBV18 combines with J gene TRBJ2-7; unclear D gene. The V end was cut by 8 bases, the J end by 5 bases, with 13 bases between. In germline, CDR1 is KGHSH, CDR2 LQKENI. This CDR3 comprises 12 residues. CDR3: CASASVADEQYF. The DNA of the CDR3 is TGTGCCAGCGCATCCGTGGCGGACGAGCAGTACTTC.

The chain joins TRBV27 to TRBJ2-7, with TRBD1 matching over 7 bases. V was pared by 6 bases and J by 5 bases, with 4 bases of the junction left unmatched. CDR3 size: 12 residues. Germline CDR1 is MNHEY and CDR2 is SMNVEV (reference sequence). The CDR3, as DNA: TGTGCCAGCAGGACAGGGTGGCACGAGCAGTACTTC. Protein: CASRTGWHEQYF.

This clonotype was counted a few times. The chain recombines TRBV12-3 or TRBV12-4 with TRBJ1-2; D is undetermined. This CDR3 has 11 residues. The V end lost 3 bases, the J end lost 6 bases, and 5 bases lay between the germline ends. The CDR3 DNA follows: TGTGCCAGCAGTTTGATAAATGGCTACACCTTC. Amino acids: CASSLINGYTF.

Many counts were recorded for this clonotype. The V and J genes are TRBV7-2 and TRBJ2-5, with 10 bases that match TRBD1. Germline V CDR1 and CDR2: SGHTA, FQGNSA. The CDR3 has 15 residues. With 6 bases clipped from V and 5 bases from J, the junction kept 9 bases outside the gene matches. Here the CDR3 DNA reads TGTGCCAGCAGTACCGGGACAGGGGTCGTGGAGACCCAGTACTTC. This sequence encodes CASSTGTGVVETQYF.

This clonotype was recorded many times. The rearrangement joins TRBV12-3 or TRBV12-4 to TRBJ2-1; tentatively, D is TRBD1 (7 bases). This CDR3 is 14 amino acids long. Trimming cost V 2 bases and J 7 bases, with 12 bases left between them. CDR3 amino acids: CASSLWQGGNEQFF. CDR3 coding DNA: TGTGCCAGCAGTTTATGGCAGGGGGGAAATGAGCAGTTCTTC.

This clonotype was observed at least ten times. V usage is TRBV10-3 and J usage is TRBJ1-5; possibly TRBD1 for D (6 bases). V was pared by 4 bases and J by 6 bases, with 10 bases between. Germline V gene sequence: CDR1 ENHRY, CDR2 SYGVKD. This CDR3 spans 13 amino acids. CDR3 in amino acids: CAISVRGGQPQHF. In DNA form, the CDR3 reads TGTGCCATCAGTGTCAGGGGTGGTCAGCCCCAGCATTTT.

This clonotype was seen repeatedly, ten times or more. This rearrangement joins TRBV12-3 or TRBV12-4 to TRBJ2-1; TRBD2 is a possible D gene (5 bases). CDR3 size: 14 residues. Between the trimmed V and J ends, which lost 3 bases and 7 bases, there was a span of 13 bases. The CDR3: CASSFLEGTNEQFF. CDR3 nucleotides: TGTGCCAGCAGTTTTCTCGAGGGAACAAATGAGCAGTTCTTC.